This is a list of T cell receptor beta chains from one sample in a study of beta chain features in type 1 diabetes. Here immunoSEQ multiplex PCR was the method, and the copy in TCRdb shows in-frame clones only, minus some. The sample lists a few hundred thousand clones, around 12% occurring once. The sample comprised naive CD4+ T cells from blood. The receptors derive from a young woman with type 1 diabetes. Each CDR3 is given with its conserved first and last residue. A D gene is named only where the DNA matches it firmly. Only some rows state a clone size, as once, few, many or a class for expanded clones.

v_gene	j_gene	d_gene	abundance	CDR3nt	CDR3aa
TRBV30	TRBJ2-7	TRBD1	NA	TGTGCCTGGAGTCCGGGACAGGGAGCCTACGAGCAGTACTTC	CAWSPGQGAYEQYF
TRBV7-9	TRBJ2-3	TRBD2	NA	TGTGCCAGCAGCTTAGCGGGACTAGCGGGGATCGGCACAGATACGCAGTATTTT	CASSLAGLAGIGTDTQYF
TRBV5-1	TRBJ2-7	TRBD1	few	TGCGCCAGCAGCTCAGGGGGACGCTACGAGCAGTACTTC	CASSSGGRYEQYF
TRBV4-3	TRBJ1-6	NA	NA	TGCGCCAGCAGCCAAGCAGTCAGGAGGATAACCTATAATTCACCCCTCCACTTT	CASSQAVRRITYNSPLHF
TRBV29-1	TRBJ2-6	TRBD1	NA	TGCAGCGCACAGGGGGTCTATGGGGCCAACGTCCTGACTTTC	CSAQGVYGANVLTF
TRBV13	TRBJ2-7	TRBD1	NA	TGTGCCAGCAGCCAAACCAGACAGGGTCTGTACTTC	CASSQTRQGLYF
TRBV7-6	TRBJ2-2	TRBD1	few	TGTGCCAGCAGCCCACAGGGGTGGGGGAACACCGGGGAGCTGTTTTTT	CASSPQGWGNTGELFF
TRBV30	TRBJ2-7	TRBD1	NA	TGTGCCTGGAGTGTAGGGACAGGGTGGTTGCACGAGCAGTACTTC	CAWSVGTGWLHEQYF
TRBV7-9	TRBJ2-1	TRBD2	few	TGTGCCAGCAGCCCCGCGGGGACTAGCCGTAGGGAGCAGTTCTTC	CASSPAGTSRREQFF
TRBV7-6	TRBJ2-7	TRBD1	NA	TGTGCCAGCAGTCCCGACAGGGGGCGGCCCTACGAGCAGTACTTC	CASSPDRGRPYEQYF
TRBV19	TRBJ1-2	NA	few	TGTGCCAGTAGTATGCATGGGGCCCGGCGGAAGACTAACTATGGCTACACCTTC	CASSMHGARRKTNYGYTF
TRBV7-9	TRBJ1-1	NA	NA	TGTGCCAGCAGCTTACTTACAGTACCCGAAGCTTTCTTT	CASSLLTVPEAFF
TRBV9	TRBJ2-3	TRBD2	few	TGTGCCAGCAGCGTAAGCGGGGCCGCCGCAGATACGCAGTATTTT	CASSVSGAAADTQYF
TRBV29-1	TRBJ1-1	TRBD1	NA	TGCAGCGCCGAACGGGACAGGGGGGAGGGAGCTTTCTTT	CSAERDRGEGAFF
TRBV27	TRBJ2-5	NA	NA	TGTCCTATCCAACCAGGGGACACGCCTCAAGAGACCCAGTACTTC	CPIQPGDTPQETQYF
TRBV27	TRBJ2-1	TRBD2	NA	TGTGCCAGCAGTTTCAGACTAGCGGAGCAGTACAATGAGCAGTTCTTC	CASSFRLAEQYNEQFF
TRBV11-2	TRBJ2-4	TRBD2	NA	TGTGCCAGCAGCCCCTTCCTAGCGGGGGGGAAAAACATTCAGTACTTC	CASSPFLAGGKNIQYF
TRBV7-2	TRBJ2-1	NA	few	TGTGCCAGCAGTTCACAGGTCGAGCAGTTCTTC	CASSSQVEQFF
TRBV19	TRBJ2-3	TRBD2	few	TGTGCCAGTAGTATAGAACACGGGAGGGGATTCACAGATACGCAGTATTTT	CASSIEHGRGFTDTQYF
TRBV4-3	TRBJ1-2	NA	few	TGCGCCAGCAGCCAAGACGGCAGCGGAGCTGGGGGCTACACCTTC	CASSQDGSGAGGYTF
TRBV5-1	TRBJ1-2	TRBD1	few	TGCGCCAGCAGCCCCTCGGACAGGGCCAACTATGGCTACACCTTC	CASSPSDRANYGYTF
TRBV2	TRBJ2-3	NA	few	TGTGCCAGCAAAGGGGAACCTAGCACAGATACGCAGTATTTT	CASKGEPSTDTQYF
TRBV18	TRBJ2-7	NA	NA	TGTGCCAGCTCACTCACGGTCTTTTACGAGCAGTACTTC	CASSLTVFYEQYF
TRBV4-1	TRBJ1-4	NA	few	TGCGCCAGCAGCCACCCCCGACTCAACGAGGTCGAAAAACTGTTTTTT	CASSHPRLNEVEKLFF
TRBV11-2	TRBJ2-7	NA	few	TGTGCCAGCAGCATACGAACCGGGATCCCGTACGAGCAGTACTTC	CASSIRTGIPYEQYF
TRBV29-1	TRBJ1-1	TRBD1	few	TGCAGCGCCGAATTACAGGGGTGGGAGGCTTTCTTT	CSAELQGWEAFF
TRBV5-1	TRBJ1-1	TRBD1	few	TGCGCCAGCAGCTGGGCTACAGGGGGCGAAACTGAAGCTTTCTTT	CASSWATGGETEAFF
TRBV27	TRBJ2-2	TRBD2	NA	TGTGCCTGCAAGATAGCGGGGGGAAACACCGGGGAGCTGTTTTTT	CACKIAGGNTGELFF
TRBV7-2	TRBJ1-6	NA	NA	TGTGCCAGCAGCAGGAGGACGGTAGATTCACCCCTCCACTTT	CASSRRTVDSPLHF
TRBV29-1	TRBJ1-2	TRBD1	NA	TGCAGCGCTACCGGGACAGGGGGCCTCTTGGGCGGCTACACCTTC	CSATGTGGLLGGYTF
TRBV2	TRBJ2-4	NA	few	TGTGCCAGCAGTGAACGCGGGACAGCCAAAAACATTCAGTACTTC	CASSERGTAKNIQYF
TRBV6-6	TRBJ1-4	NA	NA	TGTGCCAGCAGTCCCAGGGAAAAACTGTTTTTT	CASSPREKLFF
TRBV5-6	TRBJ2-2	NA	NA	TGTGCCAGCAGCCGGTTGGGGGAGCTGTTTTTT	CASSRLGELFF
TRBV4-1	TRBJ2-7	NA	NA	TGCGCCAGCAGCTCAAGGACGGGAAGCGAGCAGTACTTC	CASSSRTGSEQYF
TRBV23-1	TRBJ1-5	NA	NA	TGCGCCAGCAGTCCCGTAAGACTGAGCAATCAGCCCCAGCATTTT	CASSPVRLSNQPQHF
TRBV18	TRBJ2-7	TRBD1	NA	TGTGCCAGCTCACTAAAGACAGGGATGGTCGAGCAGTACTTC	CASSLKTGMVEQYF
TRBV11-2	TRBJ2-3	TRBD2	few	TGTGCCAGCAGCTTAGATCTGCGGGGGGGAGATACGCAGTATTTT	CASSLDLRGGDTQYF
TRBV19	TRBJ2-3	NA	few	TGTGCCAGTAACCCGGCGGAGGGGAATACGCAGTATTTT	CASNPAEGNTQYF
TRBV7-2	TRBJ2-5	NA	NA	TGTGCCAGCGGCATCACAGGGTTTGTGGAGACCCAGTACTTC	CASGITGFVETQYF
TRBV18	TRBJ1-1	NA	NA	TGTGCCAGCTCACCACGGGGGCCGAACACTGAAGCTTTCTTT	CASSPRGPNTEAFF
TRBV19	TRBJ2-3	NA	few	TGTGCCAGTAGTGCAACAGGGCTCGGCCTTCGAACAGATACGCAGTATTTT	CASSATGLGLRTDTQYF
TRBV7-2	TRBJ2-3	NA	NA	TGTGCCAGCAGCTTTTGGGGGGGCCTCAGCACAGATACGCAGTATTTT	CASSFWGGLSTDTQYF
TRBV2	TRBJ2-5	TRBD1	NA	TGTGCCAGCAAGATAGGGGGCTTGTACCAAGAGACCCAGTACTTC	CASKIGGLYQETQYF
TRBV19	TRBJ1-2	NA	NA	TGTGCCAGTTCGCCCCTGTCGAAGGGGGTTACCTATGGCTACACCTTC	CASSPLSKGVTYGYTF
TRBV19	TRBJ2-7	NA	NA	TGTGCCAGTAGTAAGCGGAGGGAATTGGAGCAGTACTTC	CASSKRRELEQYF
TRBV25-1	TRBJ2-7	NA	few	TGTGCCAGCAGTGCTACCGGCTCCTACGAGCAGTACTTC	CASSATGSYEQYF
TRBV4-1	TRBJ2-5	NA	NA	TGCGCCAGCAGCCAAGATCTTCGGGGTGACATTCAAGAGACCCAGTACTTC	CASSQDLRGDIQETQYF
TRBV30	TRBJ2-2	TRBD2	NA	TGTGCCTCGGGGAAGATTAGCGGGGTTAACACCGGGGAGCTGTTTTTT	CASGKISGVNTGELFF
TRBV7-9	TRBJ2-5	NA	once	TGTGCCAGCAGCTTAACGGTCCAAGAGACCCAGTACTTC	CASSLTVQETQYF
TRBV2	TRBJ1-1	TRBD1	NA	TGTGCCAGCAGTATACAGGGGATGAACACTGAAGCTTTCTTT	CASSIQGMNTEAFF
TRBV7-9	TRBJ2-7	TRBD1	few	TGTGCCAGCAGCTTACCCTCCGGGACAGAGCTCTACGAGCAGTACTTC	CASSLPSGTELYEQYF
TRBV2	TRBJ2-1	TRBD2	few	TGTGCCAGCAGCCCAGTGTCCGGGACTAGCGATAAGCAGTTCTTC	CASSPVSGTSDKQFF
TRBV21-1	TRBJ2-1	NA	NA	TGTGCCAGCGGGGGGAATGAGCAGTTCTTC	CASGGNEQFF
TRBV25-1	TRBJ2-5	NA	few	TGTGCCAGCCGACCCGAAGGGAGAGAGACCCAGTACTTC	CASRPEGRETQYF
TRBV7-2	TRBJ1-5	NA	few	TGTGCCAGCAGCCAGGGCGGGGCCCAGCATTTT	CASSQGGAQHF
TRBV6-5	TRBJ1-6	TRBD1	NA	TGTGCCACCCGACAGGGCATGTTAGGTTCACCCCTCCACTTT	CATRQGMLGSPLHF